The T cell receptor (beta chain) under discussion was sequenced for a study of shared T cell receptors in the human thymus. The CDR3 is 17 residues long. V lost 2 bases to trimming and J lost 1 base; unmatched junction nucleotides: 7. Germline V CDR1 and CDR2: SGHNT, YENEEA. Libraries were prepared by immunoSEQ multiplex PCR; TCRdb keeps only in-frame clonotypes and omits some of them. The sample holds fewer than 700,000 clones; around 87% are singletons and the top ten take around 0.0099%. The same sample was also used in a study of human thymus T cells. That study adds: Thymus tissue was removed during corrective cardiac surgery. Related research found strongly overlapping thymic repertoires in unrelated individuals.

The chain carries TRBV11-3 and TRBJ2-3, with 9 nucleotides matching TRBD2. The TCR comes from a boy under three years old with a congenital heart defect. The sequenced sample was thymocytes. CDR3 sequence: CASSLKPSGTGTDTQYF. For the CDR3, the DNA is TGTGCCAGCAGCTTAAAACCTAGCGGGACGGGCACAGATACGCAGTATTTT.